What follows are 3 T cell receptor beta chains derived from one specimen sequenced in a study of cytomegalovirus exposure and HLA in healthy donors (dated 2017 in TCRdb). Library prep was done by the immunoSEQ multiplex PCR assay. For the multiplex PCR, a mixture combining 60 forward primers for TCR Vbeta segments and 13 reverse primers for TCR Jbeta segments was used. TCRdb carries this immuneACCESS record with in-frame sequences only. Its versions omit some clonotypes, under half of them owing to an unresolved V gene in the studies checked, with the rest unexplained. The sample table contains about 88,000 clones; only one count was recorded for approximately 90% of them. Roughly 2.2% of the sample goes to the ten largest clones. The sequenced sample was PBMCs. The source of these receptors is a man between 18 and 29 years old in good health and CMV-seronegative.

The genes are TRBV29-1 and TRBJ2-3; weak D call: TRBD2 (7 bases). Germline V CDR1 and CDR2: SQVTM, ANQGSEA. V shed 4 bases and J shed 1 base, with 12 bases lying between them. This CDR3 has 14 residues. In DNA, the CDR3 is TGCAGCGTTGCGGGGGGCGGCCGCACAGATACGCAGTATTTT. This translates into CSVAGGGRTDTQYF.

This clone was recorded only once. This sequence joins TRBV27 and TRBJ2-7; TRBD1 matches 7 bases. The trim removed 0 bases at V and 0 bases at J, leaving 5 bases unmatched. CDR3 length: 16 amino acids. The V gene's germline CDR1 is MNHEY and CDR2 SMNVEV (reference sequence). CDR3 in DNA: TGTGCCAGCAGTTTATCGTCAGGGGGAATCTCCTACGAGCAGTACTTC. This encodes CASSLSSGGISYEQYF.

The chain is built from TRBV28 and TRBJ2-2; perhaps TRBD2 as D (6 bases). This CDR3 is 15 amino acids long. Germline CDR1 reads MDHEN; CDR2 reads SYDVKM. V lost 2 bases and J 4 bases, leaving 11 bases between the germline ends. This chain's CDR3 is CASSLRRVVTGELFF. In nucleotides, the CDR3 is TGTGCCAGCAGTTTAAGGAGGGTTGTCACCGGGGAGCTGTTTTTT.